The source of this T cell receptor beta chain is a study of blood T cell repertoires in COVID-19. The table came from immunoSEQ multiplex PCR; TCRdb's copy has only in-frame clones and leaves some out. The sample consists of about 73,000 clones, over 70% of them appearing once. This CDR3 contains 11 residues. The germline gives CDR1 MDHEN, CDR2 SYDVKM. The ends were cut back, 1 base at V and 7 bases at J, with 4 bases in the middle. This clone was detected a few times. Sequencing was carried out using peripheral blood. The sequence was collected from a man older than 75 with active or convalescent COVID-19. J is TRBJ2-5 and V is TRBV28; unclear D gene. The CDR3: CASSLSGTQYF. In nucleotides, the CDR3 is TGTGCCAGCAGTTTATCGGGGACCCAGTACTTC. The full variable domain, with the rest looked up from reference TRBV28 and TRBJ2-5, is DVKVTQSSRYLVKRTGEKVFLECVQDMDHENMFWYRQDPGLGLRLIYFSYDVKMKEKGDIPEGYSVSREKKERFSLILESASTNQTSMYLCASSLSGTQYFGPGTRLLVL.